The rows below give T cell receptor beta chains drawn from one sample of a study of blood T cells in healthy people across ages. TCRdb re-called the 5' RACE reads through MiXCR, storing one row per CDR3 protein. The sample shows more than 550,000 distinct CDR3 sequences, 20% to 25% of them seen only once. Sequenced input: blood. These receptors were obtained from a man between 65 and 85 years old in good health. CDR3s include the opening cysteine and the closing phenylalanine or tryptophan. D genes are given only for firm matches. Not every row has a clone size; where given, it reads once, few, many or a size class.

TRBV5-1	TRBJ2-7	NA	NA	TGCGCCAGCAGCTTTTGGGACGGAACTTACGAGCAGTACTTC	CASSFWDGTYEQYF
TRBV28	TRBJ2-4	NA	NA	TGTGCCAGCAGTTTAAGAGTAAACATTCAGTACTTC	CASSLRVNIQYF
TRBV7-9	TRBJ2-1	few	TRBD2	TGTGCCACCCGCTTCGGGAGGTACAATGAGCAGTTCTTC	CATRFGRYNEQFF
TRBV24-1	TRBJ2-1	few	NA	TGTGCCACCAGTGGAACCGAGGGGTTCTACAATGAGCAGTTCTTC	CATSGTEGFYNEQFF
TRBV7-9	TRBJ2-3	few	NA	TGTGCCAGCAGCCCAACGGTAGGACAGTCTAGCACAGATACGCAGTATTTT	CASSPTVGQSSTDTQYF
TRBV20-1	TRBJ1-4	few	NA	TGCAGTGCTGGAGCTCCGGGGGCGGTTGAAAAACTGTTTTTT	CSAGAPGAVEKLFF
TRBV9	TRBJ1-1	NA	NA	TGTGCCAGCAGCGTAGGGGGCAGGAACACTGAAGCTTTCTTT	CASSVGGRNTEAFF
TRBV27	TRBJ1-5	few	NA	TGTGCCAGCGGAGAGAGACAGAAATCGGGTCAGCCCCAGCATTTT	CASGERQKSGQPQHF
TRBV7-2	TRBJ2-3	few	NA	TGTGCCAGCAGCTTAGGGGGACAAGGGCCCACAGATACGCAGTATTTT	CASSLGGQGPTDTQYF
TRBV20-1	TRBJ2-6	NA	NA	TGCAGGGGGAGCTCTGGGGCCAACGTCCTGACTTTC	CRGSSGANVLTF
TRBV15	TRBJ1-1	NA	NA	TGTGCCACCAGCAGAGAACAGAGCACTGAAGCTTTCTTT	CATSREQSTEAFF
TRBV24-1	TRBJ1-5	few	NA	TGTGCCACCAGTGAGAACAGGAAGACGGGCAATCAGCCCCAGCATTTT	CATSENRKTGNQPQHF
TRBV20-1	TRBJ2-5	few	NA	TGCAGTGCTAGCCGACTACCGCAAGAGACCCAGTACTTC	CSASRLPQETQYF
TRBV6-5	TRBJ2-5	few	NA	TGTGCCAGCAGTTACTCGGCGGTCTCGGCTTTGGAGACCCAGTACTTC	CASSYSAVSALETQYF
TRBV7-9	TRBJ1-1	NA	NA	TGTGCCAGCAGCTTATCAGGGCACACTGAAGCTTTCTTT	CASSLSGHTEAFF
TRBV5-5	TRBJ2-2	few	TRBD1	TGTGCCAGCAGCTTACTTCGGACAGGGAACACCGGGGAGCTGTTTTTT	CASSLLRTGNTGELFF
TRBV19	TRBJ1-4	NA	NA	TGTGCCAGTAGTATAATCGGGACAACTAATGAAAAACTGTTTTTT	CASSIIGTTNEKLFF
TRBV20-1	TRBJ2-1	NA	TRBD2	TGCAGTGCCAACAACCTAGCGGGGGGGAATGAGCAGTTCTTC	CSANNLAGGNEQFF
TRBV7-9	TRBJ2-5	NA	NA	TGTGCCAGCAGCACGGGACCGACCCAGTACTTC	CASSTGPTQYF
TRBV5-1	TRBJ1-1	many	TRBD1	TGCGCCAGCAGCTTCGGACAGGGGAGCACTGAAGCTTTCTTT	CASSFGQGSTEAFF
TRBV5-1	TRBJ1-1	few	NA	TGCGCCAGCGGGCAGGGGACGTTGAACACTGAAGCTTTCTTT	CASGQGTLNTEAFF
TRBV18	TRBJ1-2	NA	NA	TGTGCCAGCTCACCAGCGGACAATAAAAGGGGCTACACCTTC	CASSPADNKRGYTF
TRBV5-1	TRBJ1-1	many	TRBD1	TGTGCCAGCAGCCCAGGGACAGGGGGGACTGAAGCTTTCTTT	CASSPGTGGTEAFF
TRBV29-1	TRBJ2-5	few	TRBD2	TGCAGCGTTCAAAAGGCTCTAGCGGGATGGGAGACCCAGTACTTC	CSVQKALAGWETQYF
TRBV7-9	TRBJ1-2	once	NA	TGTGCCAGCAGCTTGGACGGCTCCGCCTATGGCTACACCTTC	CASSLDGSAYGYTF
TRBV25-1	TRBJ1-2	NA	NA	TGTGCCAGCAGTGGACGTCTGGTTGGAGGGTGGAATGGCTACACCTTC	CASSGRLVGGWNGYTF
TRBV11-2	TRBJ2-3	few	NA	TGTGCCAGCAGCTGGCTAAGACCCGGGACCTTGGAGACAGATACGCAGTATTTT	CASSWLRPGTLETDTQYF
TRBV3-1	TRBJ2-3	few	NA	TGTGCCAGCAGCCAAGATCGGGACGGAGTGCAGTATTTT	CASSQDRDGVQYF
TRBV7-8	TRBJ2-7	few	NA	TGTGCCAGCAGCTTAGCGTTGCGGAGGAGCTCCTACGAGCAGTACTTC	CASSLALRRSSYEQYF
TRBV30	TRBJ1-2	many	TRBD1	TGTGCCTGGAACAAGAACAGGGGGAACTATGGCTACACCTTC	CAWNKNRGNYGYTF
TRBV7-2	TRBJ2-1	NA	NA	TGTGCCAGCAGCTACCTACTTGCCCACAATGAGCAGTTCTTC	CASSYLLAHNEQFF
TRBV12-3/TRBV12-4	TRBJ2-3	NA	TRBD1	TGTGCCAGCATCTTTGGGACAGGGGCGAGCACAGATGCGCAGTATTTT	CASIFGTGASTDAQYF
TRBV6-5	TRBJ2-1	few	TRBD1	TGTGCCAGCAGGAAGGACAGGCGGTACAATGAGCAGTTCTTC	CASRKDRRYNEQFF
TRBV7-2	TRBJ2-5	many	NA	TGTGCCAGCAGCTTAAGCAGACAAGAGACCCAGTACTTC	CASSLSRQETQYF
TRBV19	TRBJ2-3	NA	TRBD1	TGTGCCAGTAGTCTTACAGGGGTGGTTGATACGCAGTATTTT	CASSLTGVVDTQYF
TRBV7-9	TRBJ1-6	NA	NA	TGTGCCAGCAGCTCGACCGATCGGAATTCACCCCTCCACTTT	CASSSTDRNSPLHF